The 23 T cell receptor beta chains presented below share a single source sample, sequenced in a study of cytomegalovirus exposure and HLA in healthy donors. Primers: 60 Vbeta forward and 13 Jbeta reverse. Sequenced by immunoSEQ multiplex PCR; TCRdb stores in-frame clones only, minus some. There are about 160,000 clones in the sample; approximately 85% occur only once, and under 1% lies in the top ten. Sequencing used PBMCs. The source of these receptors is a girl between 2 and 10 years old in good health and CMV-seropositive.

The chain uses TRBV19 and TRBJ1-1, with 9 bases lining up with TRBD1. The CDR3 loop spans 16 amino acids. The germline CDR1 and CDR2 sequences are LNHDA and SQIVND (reference sequence). The V gene end was trimmed by 5 bases and the J gene end by 1 base; junction bases not matched to a gene: 8. The CDR3 region is CASSSGTGRSNTEAFF. For the CDR3, the DNA is TGTGCCAGTAGTTCCGGGACAGGGCGGTCGAACACTGAAGCTTTCTTT.

J is TRBJ2-3 and V is TRBV5-1, with TRBD1 identical over 7 bases. CDR3 length equals 16 residues. Germline V gene data show CDR1 as SGHRS and CDR2 as YFSETQ. V was clipped by 0 bases and J by 2 bases; unmatched bases: 6. CDR3 sequence (DNA): TGCGCCAGCAGCTTGGAAGGCAGGGGGTTCACAGATACGCAGTATTTT. This codes for CASSLEGRGFTDTQYF.

V is TRBV7-3 and J is TRBJ2-5; 7 bases align to TRBD2. Germline V gene data show CDR1 as SGHTA and CDR2 as FQGTGA. With 5 bases clipped from V and 3 bases from J, the junction kept 3 bases outside the gene matches. The CDR3 contains 13 residues. For the CDR3, the DNA is TGTGCCAGCAGCCCGGGGAGGGAAGAGACCCAGTACTTC. Amino acid sequence: CASSPGREETQYF.

The rearrangement joins TRBV6-4 to TRBJ2-2; D gene uncertain. V lost 2 bases and J lost 5, with 6 bases in between. The CDR3 runs 13 residues. Germline CDR1 MRHNA, CDR2 SNTAGT. The CDR3 coding sequence is TGTGCCAGCAGTGACCCTAGGACCGGGGAGCTGTTTTTT. As protein: CASSDPRTGELFF.

This rearrangement joins TRBV10-3 to TRBJ2-1, with D possibly TRBD2 on 6 matching bases. Germline lookup yields CDR1 ENHRY and CDR2 SYGVKD. This CDR3 region has 17 residues. The ends were cut back, 3 bases at V and 10 bases at J, with 25 bases in the middle. The CDR3 nucleotides are TGTGCCATCAGTGACCCAGGGTTGACTAGTGGCCTATCGGAGCAGTTCTTC. It yields the protein CAISDPGLTSGLSEQFF.

V is TRBV25-1 and J is TRBJ2-5, with a weak D call TRBD1 (5 bases). The V end was cut by 4 bases, the J end by 2 bases, with 11 bases between. This CDR3 has 14 residues. Germline values: CDR1 MGHDK, CDR2 SYGVNS. CDR3 region: CASSAQGWQETQYF. Written as DNA, the CDR3 is TGTGCCAGCAGTGCGCAGGGTTGGCAAGAGACCCAGTACTTC.

This chain links TRBV6-4 with TRBJ1-1, with TRBD1 matching over 8 bases. The CDR3 has 14 residues. Germline V lookup: CDR1 MRHNA, CDR2 SNTAGT. Trimming at V came to 6 bases and at J to 4 bases, leaving 7 bases not matched to a gene. The CDR3 nucleotides are TGTGCCAGCAGCTCAGGGGGCGTTGGCACTGAAGCTTTCTTT. Translating it yields CASSSGGVGTEAFF.

Comments on this clone: The same CDR3 arises from other DNA sequences in this sample as well. The chain links TRBV30 to TRBJ1-2, with D unresolved. The CDR3 consists of 15 residues. Trimming removed 4 bases from V and 4 bases from J, with 19 bases in between. CDR1 and CDR2 (germline): GTSNPN, SVGIG (reference sequence). This CDR3 is CAWTLWEGFSYGYTF. The CDR3, as DNA: TGTGCCTGGACCCTGTGGGAGGGTTTCAGCTATGGCTACACCTTC.

This chain uses TRBV7-9 with TRBJ2-3; D may be TRBD2 (6 bases). Germline CDR1 reads SEHNR; CDR2 reads FQNEAQ (reference sequence). Trimming removed 7 bases from V and 0 bases from J, with 8 bases in between. The CDR3 runs to 13 residues. CDR3 loop: CASTGTSTDTQYF. Written as DNA, the CDR3 is TGTGCCAGCACCGGGACTAGCACAGATACGCAGTATTTT.

The chain employs TRBV6-5 and TRBJ2-7; 9 bases align to TRBD1. The CDR3 has 14 residues. Per germline, CDR1 MNHEY and CDR2 SVGAGI. With 5 bases clipped from V and 4 bases from J, the junction kept 6 bases outside the gene matches. CDR3 in amino acids: CASSAETGGYEQYF. The CDR3 region has the DNA TGTGCCAGCAGTGCTGAGACAGGGGGTTACGAGCAGTACTTC.

The CDR3 is CAITPGLADSYEQYF. The CDR3 nucleotides are TGTGCCATTACGCCGGGACTAGCGGACTCCTACGAGCAGTACTTC. The chain employs TRBV5-4 and TRBJ2-7; 11 bases are shared with TRBD2. There are 15 residues in the CDR3. Germline V gene sequence: CDR1 SGHNT, CDR2 YYREEE (reference sequence). V was pared by 9 bases and J by 0 bases, with 8 bases of the junction left unmatched.

V and J are TRBV19 and TRBJ2-2, with D possibly TRBD1 on 6 matching bases. V lost 3 bases and J lost 3, with 14 bases in between. Germline lookup yields CDR1 LNHDA and CDR2 SQIVND (reference sequence). CDR3 length: 16 amino acids. The CDR3 bases are TGTGCCAGTAGTATCCGGACAGAAACAGACACCGGGGAGCTGTTTTTT. Its translation: CASSIRTETDTGELFF.

This clone came up a few times. J is TRBJ2-1 and V is TRBV6-4, with TRBD1 matching over 7 bases. After removal of 4 bases from V and 0 bases from J, the junction contained 0 bases not matched to a gene. CDR1 and CDR2 from the germline V gene are MRHNA and SNTAGT. This CDR3 is 14 amino acids long. The CDR3 loop is CASSAGGSYNEQFF. In nucleotides, the CDR3 is TGTGCCAGCAGTGCAGGGGGCTCCTACAATGAGCAGTTCTTC.

V and J are TRBV6-5 and TRBJ2-7; 8 bases map to TRBD2. The CDR3 covers 15 residues. V trimming: 6 bases; J trimming: 3 bases; junction bases outside the gene matches: 10. Germline V gene lookup returns CDR1 MNHEY and CDR2 SVGAGI. CDR3 nucleotide sequence: TGTGCCAGCAGCTATCGGGGGGGTGTAGGCTACGAGCAGTACTTC. Translation gives CASSYRGGVGYEQYF.

The chain carries TRBV29-1 and TRBJ1-1; D gene ambiguous. V lost 0 bases, J lost 9 bases, and 17 bases lay in between. The CDR3 has 14 residues. Germline lookup yields CDR1 SQVTM and CDR2 ANQGSEA. CDR3 in amino acids: CSVEDPVRRAQAFF. CDR3 coding DNA: TGCAGCGTTGAAGATCCGGTTCGGAGGGCTCAAGCTTTCTTT.

V and J are TRBV28 and TRBJ2-1; tentative D call: TRBD1 (5 bases). Trimming stripped 8 bases from V and 8 bases from J, with 10 bases between. Germline V gene lookup returns CDR1 MDHEN and CDR2 SYDVKM. This CDR3 spans 11 amino acids. The CDR3 DNA reads TGTGCCAGCGGCAGGGAAGATGAGCAGTTCTTC. Protein product: CASGREDEQFF.

This sequence joins TRBV20-1 and TRBJ2-5; D gene unclear. V was pared by 6 bases and J by 3 bases, with 8 bases between. This CDR3 region has 11 residues. The germline V gene has CDR1 DFQATT and CDR2 SNEGSKA (reference sequence). CDR3 coding DNA: TGCAGTGCCCTCTTAAAAGAGACCCAGTACTTC. This translates into CSALLKETQYF.

The rearrangement uses TRBV15 and TRBJ2-7; 9 bases are a match to TRBD2. Germline V gene lookup returns CDR1 LNHNV and CDR2 YYDKDF (reference sequence). This CDR3 is 15 amino acids long. After removal of 0 bases from V and 7 bases from J, the junction contained 7 bases not matched to a gene. CDR3 sequence reads: CATSRDAREGGEQYF. As DNA, the CDR3 is TGTGCCACCAGCAGAGATGCGCGGGAGGGCGGAGAGCAGTACTTC.

The V and J genes are TRBV6-5 and TRBJ2-2; 9 positions match TRBD1. Germline V lookup: CDR1 MNHEY, CDR2 SVGAGI. The CDR3 extends over 15 amino acids. V lost 6 bases, J lost 4 bases, and 6 bases stayed unmatched. Here the CDR3 reads CASRTLGQGTGELFF. CDR3 nucleotide sequence: TGTGCCAGCAGGACGCTGGGACAGGGCACCGGGGAGCTGTTTTTT.

The CDR3 sequence is CAWNLAHTDTQYF. The CDR3 DNA reads TGTGCCTGGAACTTAGCCCACACAGATACGCAGTATTTT. The V call is TRBV30, the J call TRBJ2-3; D not certain. The CDR3 totals 13 residues. Trimming removed 4 bases at V and 2 bases at J, with 10 bases between. Germline V gives CDR1 GTSNPN, CDR2 SVGIG (reference sequence). Full variable domain (remainder filled in from reference TRBV30 and TRBJ2-3): SQTIHQWPATLVQPVGSPLSLECTVEGTSNPNLYWYRQAAGRGLQLLFYSVGIGQISSEVPQNLSASRPQDRQFILSSKKLLLSDSGFYLCAWNLAHTDTQYFGPGTRLTVL.

The chain employs TRBV5-1 and TRBJ2-1; 12 bases match TRBD1. From germline, CDR1 is SGHRS and CDR2 YFSETQ. The length of the CDR3 is 17 residues. V was clipped by 5 bases and J by 7 bases; unmatched bases: 13. DNA for the CDR3: TGCGCCAGCAGACCCTGGATAGGGACAGGGGGCGGGAATGAGCAGTTCTTC. It is translated as CASRPWIGTGGGNEQFF.

The chain couples TRBV5-4 to TRBJ1-3; 7 bases are a match to TRBD1. CDR3 length equals 16 residues. After removal of 2 bases from V and 4 bases from J, the junction contained 9 bases not matched to a gene. CDR1 is SGHNT, CDR2 YYREEE, per germline (reference sequence). CDR3 sequence: CASSFDRAARGNTIYF. DNA for the CDR3: TGTGCCAGCAGCTTCGACAGGGCAGCGAGAGGAAACACCATATATTTT. Combining the CDR3 with reference TRBV5-4 and TRBJ1-3 gives the whole variable domain ETGVTQSPTHLIKTRGQQVTLRCSSQSGHNTVSWYQQALGQGPQFIFQYYREEENGRGNFPPRFSGLQFPNYSSELNVNALELDDSALYLCASSFDRAARGNTIYFGEGSWLTVV.

The V and J genes are TRBV10-3 and TRBJ2-1; 9 positions match TRBD2. This CDR3 region has 13 residues. Losses at the gene ends were 10 bases for V and 5 bases for J; bases not matched to a gene: 6. Looked up from germline, CDR1 is ENHRY and CDR2 is SYGVKD. The CDR3 region is CATELAGNNEQFF. As DNA, the CDR3 is TGTGCCACCGAACTAGCGGGCAACAATGAGCAGTTCTTC.